This is a list of T cell receptor beta chains from one sample in a study of beta chain features in type 1 diabetes. TCRdb's copy holds only in-frame clones and misses some; the assay was immunoSEQ multiplex PCR. The table has around 300,000 clones, 8% seen once; the top ten hold approximately 1%. Sequenced: central memory CD4+ T cells from blood. All receptors derive from a woman aged 18-35 years in good health. CDR3s include the opening cysteine and the closing phenylalanine or tryptophan.

j_gene | v_gene | CDR3aa
TRBJ1-5 | TRBV27 | CASSPGQRGSPQHF
TRBJ1-2 | TRBV9 | CASSPNGLGPYGYTF
TRBJ1-1 | TRBV5-4 | CASSREWDTEAFF
TRBJ2-3 | TRBV10-3 | CASSHFWASVGTDTQYF
TRBJ2-5 | TRBV28 | CASSSRDRRGVGETQYF
TRBJ1-5 | TRBV7-2 | CASSLDRQRGDQPQHF
TRBJ1-3 | TRBV6-1 | CASSERVNSGNTIYF
TRBJ2-7 | TRBV6-5 | CASISAYEQYF
TRBJ1-2 | TRBV28 | CASSSGGPRRGYTF
TRBJ2-6 | TRBV4-2 | CASSPGTSGRGGANVLTF
TRBJ2-4 | TRBV11-3 | CASSRRLAGQGNIQYF
TRBJ2-3 | TRBV7-3 | CASSSSGTGAHTQYF
TRBJ2-7 | TRBV29-1 | CSVHPGTGVYEQYF
TRBJ2-5 | TRBV5-4 | CASSKTGQGAGETQYF
TRBJ1-2 | TRBV7-9 | CASNPRGKGTYGYTF
TRBJ2-2 | TRBV4-1 | CASSRGGTGRTGELFF
TRBJ1-5 | TRBV27 | CASSPGTDNQPQHF
TRBJ1-4 | TRBV7-8 | CASSSHRDRGVKLFF
TRBJ2-1 | TRBV7-9 | CASSLLAGRYNEQFF
TRBJ2-5 | TRBV5-1 | CASSPGTAQETQYF
TRBJ1-6 | TRBV7-8 | CASSLVGVTPLHF
TRBJ2-3 | TRBV5-4 | CASSEKYVQYF
TRBJ2-2 | TRBV7-2 | CASSPRRSANTGELFF
TRBJ2-5 | TRBV19 | CASSTQGGANYKTQYF
TRBJ1-1 | TRBV19 | CASMGSGTEAFF
TRBJ2-2 | TRBV29-1 | CSVDLRDTTGELFF
TRBJ2-1 | TRBV25-1 | CASSPGTGDRGEQFF
TRBJ1-3 | TRBV7-2 | CASSFGGPGNTIYF
TRBJ2-6 | TRBV25-1 | CASREGDRAGANVLTF
TRBJ2-7 | TRBV2 | CASSITGNEQYF
TRBJ2-5 | TRBV2 | CASSPWGETQYF
TRBJ1-1 | TRBV11-1 | CASSLTQGNTEAFF
TRBJ1-1 | TRBV7-9 | CASSSMTSSTEAFF
TRBJ2-5 | TRBV15 | CATSRGASETQYF
TRBJ2-7 | TRBV7-9 | CASSQGTGGFGEQYF